The 22 T cell receptor beta chains below come from one sample, sequenced in a study of T-cell reconstitution after alpha-beta-depleted transplantation in children. Library preparation (for TCRbeta) was performed with unique molecular identifiers. Using its own MiXCR run on the PCR reads, TCRdb lists one record per CDR3 protein. Of some 440,000 distinct CDR3 sequences listed, 15% to 20% were seen once; the top ten hold around 28%. This specimen was PBMCs, mostly from graft donor cells, taken 360 days after TCRalphabeta/CD19-depleted stem cell transplant. The receptors shown here come from a boy in the first two years of life who had a stem cell transplant for Wiskott-Aldrich syndrome, so the T cells may come from the graft donor.

The chain has TRBV15 and TRBJ2-7; 8 nucleotides match TRBD1. Germline CDR1 reads LNHNV; CDR2 reads YYDKDF (reference sequence). V dropped 0 bases and J dropped 10; count of bases not matched to a gene: 8. This CDR3 is built from 14 residues. DNA of the CDR3: TGTGCCACCAGCAGAGAGCCGAGGACAGGGAAACAGTACTTC. This codes for CATSREPRTGKQYF. Full variable domain (outside the CDR3, taken from reference TRBV15 and TRBJ2-7): DAMVIQNPRYQVTQFGKPVTLSCSQTLNHNVMYWYQQKSSQAPKLLFHYYDKDFNNEADTPDNFQSRRPNTSFCFLDIRSPGLGDTAMYLCATSREPRTGKQYFGPGTRLTVT.

This clonotype was counted between two and nine times. The V and J genes are TRBV6-2 or TRBV6-3 and TRBJ2-5; TRBD1 matches 7 bases. The germline V gene has CDR1 MNHEY and CDR2 SVGEGT. CDR3 length: 14 amino acids. Trimming cost V 6 bases and J 2 bases; bases outside gene matches: 6. CDR3 coding DNA: TGTGCCAGCAGCCCCGGACAGGTTCAAGAGACCCAGTACTTC. Its protein is CASSPGQVQETQYF.

This clonotype was seen a handful of times. The rearrangement links TRBV20-1 to TRBJ2-5; 7 bases are a match to TRBD2. Trimming removed 0 bases from V and 4 bases from J; junction bases left unmatched: 5. CDR3 size: 14 residues. From germline, CDR1 is DFQATT and CDR2 SNEGSKA (reference sequence). The CDR3 is CSARDLRGRETQYF. The CDR3 nucleotides are TGCAGTGCTAGAGATCTCCGCGGGAGAGAGACCCAGTACTTC.

The V gene is TRBV12-3 or TRBV12-4, the J gene TRBJ2-3, with TRBD1 matching over 7 bases. The CDR3 runs 15 residues. J was trimmed by 1 base and V by 6 bases; bases with no gene match: 7. CDR3 sequence: CASSPRGPGTDTQYF. CDR3 bases: TGTGCCAGCAGCCCTAGGGGGCCCGGCACAGATACGCAGTATTTT.

The chain uses TRBV11-1 and TRBJ2-3; 13 bases line up with TRBD2. The CDR3 totals 18 residues. Trimming took 3 bases from V and 1 from J; bases not matched to a gene: 7. The germline gives CDR1 SGHAT, CDR2 FQDESV (reference sequence). The CDR3 bases are TGTGCCAGCAGCTTCGGACTAGCGGGGGCGCAGGGCACAGATACGCAGTATTTT. Translated: CASSFGLAGAQGTDTQYF.

This clonotype occurred many times. This sequence joins TRBV15 and TRBJ2-1; D is tentatively TRBD1 or TRBD2 (5 bases each). The CDR3 loop spans 18 amino acids. With 3 bases removed from V and 6 bases from J, the gap between germline ends came to 24 bases. The germline CDR1 and CDR2 sequences are LNHNV and YYDKDF (reference sequence). The CDR3 region has the DNA TGTGCCACCAGCAGGGGGGTTCGTTGGGCAATGATGGGCAATGAGCAGTTCTTC. Amino acid sequence: CATSRGVRWAMMGNEQFF.

In its sample, this clonotype was seen many times. This sequence joins TRBV5-1 and TRBJ2-7, with TRBD2 identical over 7 bases. Germline assignment: CDR1 SGHRS and CDR2 YFSETQ. This CDR3 is 14 amino acids long. The V gene end was trimmed by 4 bases and the J gene end by 1 base; junction bases not matched to a gene: 5. The CDR3 sequence: CASSLSRGSYEQYF. CDR3 sequence (DNA): TGCGCCAGCAGCCTCTCGCGGGGGTCCTACGAGCAGTACTTC.

This clonotype was seen many times. The chain couples TRBV15 to TRBJ2-2; D is perhaps TRBD1 (5 bases). The CDR3 covers 15 residues. V lost 8 bases, J lost 0 bases, and 13 bases lay in between. CDR1 and CDR2 from the germline V gene are LNHNV and YYDKDF (reference sequence). The CDR3 loop is CATEDSSANTGELFF. For the CDR3, the DNA is TGTGCCACCGAAGACAGCTCCGCGAACACCGGGGAGCTGTTTTTT.

This clonotype has only a few counts. The chain has TRBV4-1 and TRBJ2-1; 7 nucleotides line up with TRBD2. Trimming cost V 7 bases and J 7 bases; bases outside gene matches: 13. From germline, CDR1 is MGHRA and CDR2 YSYEKL. The CDR3 loop spans 15 amino acids. CDR3 sequence: CASKRTSGGRNEQFF. Here the CDR3 DNA reads TGCGCCAGCAAGAGGACTAGTGGGGGTAGGAATGAGCAGTTCTTC.

The V call is TRBV27, the J call TRBJ2-1, with D unresolved. Trimming left V 2 bases short and J 8 bases short, with 7 bases between. This CDR3 spans 12 amino acids. Germline V gives CDR1 MNHEY, CDR2 SMNVEV (reference sequence). The CDR3 nucleotides read TGTGCCAGCAGTTTAAGTCCTTATGAGCAGTTCTTC. Protein sequence: CASSLSPYEQFF.

The CDR3 reads CSARTIDRRYIAKNIQYF. In DNA, the CDR3 is TGCAGTGCTAGGACGATCGACAGGAGATACATAGCCAAAAACATTCAGTACTTC. The chain uses TRBV20-1 and TRBJ2-4; tentatively, D is TRBD1 (6 bases). Germline-derived CDR1 and CDR2 are DFQATT and SNEGSKA (reference sequence). This CDR3 is 18 amino acids long. The V gene lost 3 bases and the J gene lost 0 bases, with 21 bases spanning the gap.

The V gene is TRBV7-8, the J gene TRBJ2-3, with D unclear. V shed 5 bases and J shed 6 bases, with 15 bases lying between them. This CDR3 contains 14 residues. CDR1 is SGHVS, CDR2 FQNEAQ, per germline. CDR3 DNA sequence: TGTGCCAGCAGCGTCACCCTCCATATGGATACGCAGTATTTT. This gives the protein CASSVTLHMDTQYF.

V gene TRBV20-1 combines with J gene TRBJ1-4; D gene uncertain. Germline V gene data show CDR1 as DFQATT and CDR2 as SNEGSKA (reference sequence). The CDR3 runs to 13 residues. The V gene lost 3 bases and the J gene lost 4 bases, with 9 bases spanning the gap. The CDR3 here is CSASSPNNEKLFF. In DNA, the CDR3 is TGCAGTGCTAGTTCACCCAATAATGAAAAACTGTTTTTT.

The chain has TRBV6-5 and TRBJ1-4, with a weak D call TRBD1 (6 bases). Trimming left V 0 bases short and J 13 bases short, with 15 bases between. The V gene's germline CDR1 is MNHEY and CDR2 SVGAGI. This CDR3 is 14 amino acids long. Here the CDR3 reads CASSYSSSRGRLFF. The CDR3 region has the DNA TGTGCCAGCAGTTACTCGAGTTCCAGGGGAAGACTGTTTTTT.

This clonotype has just a few counts. CDR3 sequence reads: CASSLWEGTYNEQFF. DNA of the CDR3: TGCGCCAGCAGCTTGTGGGAGGGGACATACAATGAGCAGTTCTTC. The J gene is TRBJ2-1, the V gene TRBV5-1; TRBD2 might be the D (7 bases). Germline lookup yields CDR1 SGHRS and CDR2 YFSETQ. V was trimmed by 1 base and J by 4 bases, leaving 12 bases between them. The CDR3 runs 15 residues.

The chain combines TRBV29-1 with TRBJ2-5; 7 bases are a match to TRBD2. CDR1 is SQVTM and CDR2 is ANQGSEA in the germline V gene. CDR3 length: 12 amino acids. With V trimmed by 7 bases and J by 1 base, 3 bases remained unmatched. The DNA of the CDR3 is TGCAGCGCCCAGCGGGGCCAAGAGACCCAGTACTTC. It translates to CSAQRGQETQYF.

This chain connects TRBV7-2 to TRBJ2-3; 8 positions agree with TRBD2. CDR3 length: 14 amino acids. V lost 8 bases to trimming and J lost 0 bases; unmatched junction nucleotides: 4. Germline V CDR1 and CDR2: SGHTA, FQGNSA. CDR3 region: CASETSGSTDTQYF. CDR3 in DNA: TGTGCCAGCGAAACTAGCGGAAGCACAGATACGCAGTATTTT.

The chain couples TRBV7-4 to TRBJ2-7; TRBD2 aligns across 10 bases. Trimming removed 5 bases from V and 6 bases from J; junction bases left unmatched: 13. The length of the CDR3 is 16 residues. CDR1 is SGHVT, CDR2 SQSDAQ, per germline. DNA of the CDR3: TGTGCCAGCAGCCCGATGTGCCTAGCGGGGGACTCCGAGCAGTACTTC. Encoded protein: CASSPMCLAGDSEQYF. Looking up the rest from reference TRBV7-4 and TRBJ2-7 gives the full variable domain: GAGVSQSPRYKVAKRGRDVALRCDSISGHVTLYWYRQTLGQGSEVLTYSQSDAQRDKSGRPSGRFSAERPERSVSTLKIQRTEQGDSAVYLCASSPMCLAGDSEQYFGPGTRLTVT.

This CDR3 reads CASSQDKGTVLSGANVLTF. CDR3 DNA sequence: TGCGCCAGCAGCCAAGATAAGGGGACAGTGCTCTCTGGGGCCAACGTCCTGACTTTC. This chain joins TRBV4-3 and TRBJ2-6, with 7 nucleotides matching TRBD1. After removal of 0 bases from V and 0 bases from J, the junction contained 8 bases not matched to a gene. Germline lookup yields CDR1 LGHNA and CDR2 YSLEER. The CDR3 totals 19 residues.

V usage is TRBV29-1 and J usage is TRBJ2-1; D may be TRBD2 (6 bases). V lost 4 bases to trimming and J lost 6 bases, with 16 bases between them. The CDR3 is 14 amino acids. Germline CDR1 reads SQVTM; CDR2 reads ANQGSEA. The CDR3 protein is CSVGVRIAANEQFF. CDR3 nucleotide sequence: TGCAGCGTTGGGGTTAGAATAGCGGCCAATGAGCAGTTCTTC.

This clonotype was seen a few times. The V gene is TRBV7-9, the J gene TRBJ2-1, with D perhaps TRBD1 (6 bases). From germline, CDR1 is SEHNR and CDR2 FQNEAQ (reference sequence). V lost 0 bases, J lost 6 bases, and 15 bases lay in between. CDR3 size: 16 residues. CDR3 sequence (DNA): TGTGCCAGCAGCTTAGCGGGCCCTACAGGGTCCAATGAGCAGTTCTTC. This encodes CASSLAGPTGSNEQFF.

The chain combines TRBV20-1 with TRBJ2-5, with 12 bases fitting TRBD2. The J segment lost 3 bases and the V segment lost 4 bases, leaving 12 bases of the junction unmatched. CDR3 length: 17 amino acids. CDR1 DFQATT and CDR2 SNEGSKA come from the germline V gene (reference sequence). CDR3 in DNA: TGCAGTGCTACGTTTGCTAGCGGGAGGGGGGGGAAAGAGACCCAGTACTTC. Translated, it gives CSATFASGRGGKETQYF.